This is a list of T cell receptor beta chains from one sample in a study of vaccination effects on CD4 cells after COVID-19. Their specific antigens are unknown. Method: immunoSEQ multiplex PCR; TCRdb's copy keeps in-frame clones and lacks some. This repertoire shows some 40,000 clones, about 80% found once; its top ten account for about 2.7%. This sample comprised CD4+ T cells from PBMCs cultured without peptide, obtained before COVID-19 vaccination. These receptors were taken from a human donor who received a COVID-19 vaccine. Each CDR3 is given with its conserved first and last residue. Each record gives: CDR3 protein, CDR3 DNA, clone size, J gene, V gene, D gene. A D gene is named only where the DNA matches it firmly. Size is stated for part of the rows, as once, few or many counts, or as a class when the clone is expanded.

CDR3: CASSPSGTGYGYTF; DNA: TGTGCCAGCAGCCCCAGTGGGACAGGCTATGGCTACACCTTC; size: .; J: TRBJ1-2; V: TRBV7-9; D: TRBD1
CDR3: CASSRAPGQQYQPQHF; DNA: TGCGCCAGCAGCCGAGCCCCGGGACAGCAGTATCAGCCCCAGCATTTT; size: .; J: TRBJ1-5; V: TRBV4-1; D: TRBD1
CDR3: CASSRGRTGGNTIYF; DNA: TGTGCCAGCAGCCGGGGGCGGACGGGTGGAAACACCATATATTTT; size: .; J: TRBJ1-3; V: TRBV6-5; D: .
CDR3: CATSRTSGNSPLHF; DNA: TGTGCCACCAGCAGGACCTCGGGGAATTCACCCCTCCACTTT; size: .; J: TRBJ1-6; V: TRBV15; D: .
CDR3: CASSGQHNEKLFF; DNA: TGTGCCAGCTCAGGGCAGCATAATGAAAAACTGTTTTTT; size: .; J: TRBJ1-4; V: TRBV18; D: .
CDR3: CASSQVMGGNTEAFF; DNA: TGTGCCAGCAGCCAAGTAATGGGGGGTAACACTGAAGCTTTCTTT; size: once; J: TRBJ1-1; V: TRBV5-6; D: .
CDR3: CASSSNREGNQPQHF; DNA: TGTGCCAGCAGCTCGAACAGGGAGGGGAATCAGCCCCAGCATTTT; size: .; J: TRBJ1-5; V: TRBV5-7; D: .
CDR3: CATSRGIPSGNTIYF; DNA: TGTGCCACCAGCAGAGGAATACCATCTGGAAACACCATATATTTT; size: few; J: TRBJ1-3; V: TRBV15; D: .
CDR3: CASSYYLTSEREETQYF; DNA: TGTGCCAGCAGTTACTACCTAACTAGTGAGAGGGAAGAGACCCAGTACTTC; size: .; J: TRBJ2-5; V: TRBV6-2/TRBV6-3; D: .
CDR3: CASSAGLLKGGTEAFF; DNA: TGTGCCAGCAGTGCTGGCCTACTCAAAGGAGGCACTGAAGCTTTCTTT; size: .; J: TRBJ1-1; V: TRBV6-2/TRBV6-3; D: .
CDR3: CASRTGTGRGTEAFF; DNA: TGTGCCAGTAGAACCGGGACAGGGAGGGGAACTGAAGCTTTCTTT; size: .; J: TRBJ1-1; V: TRBV19; D: TRBD1
CDR3: CASTQASGGQETQYF; DNA: TGTGCCAGCACCCAGGCTAGCGGGGGACAAGAGACCCAGTACTTC; size: .; J: TRBJ2-5; V: TRBV2; D: TRBD2
CDR3: CASSTPGQVRQFF; DNA: TGTGCCAGCAGCACCCCCGGACAGGTCAGGCAGTTCTTC; size: few; J: TRBJ2-1; V: TRBV9; D: TRBD1
CDR3: CASSRDRDNSPLHF; DNA: TGTGCCAGCAGTCGGGACAGGGATAATTCACCCCTCCACTTT; size: .; J: TRBJ1-6; V: TRBV6-5; D: TRBD1
CDR3: CASSLVKAGANVLTF; DNA: TGTGCCAGCAGCTTAGTCAAGGCTGGGGCCAACGTCCTGACTTTC; size: .; J: TRBJ2-6; V: TRBV7-3; D: .
CDR3: CATSELAGGTDTQYF; DNA: TGTGCCACCAGTGAACTAGCGGGGGGCACAGATACGCAGTATTTT; size: few; J: TRBJ2-3; V: TRBV24-1; D: TRBD2
CDR3: CAWSVEGTQPQHF; DNA: TGTGCCTGGAGTGTAGAGGGTACGCAGCCCCAGCATTTT; size: .; J: TRBJ1-5; V: TRBV30; D: .
CDR3: CSATVSSGANVLTF; DNA: TGCAGCGCGACGGTTAGCTCTGGGGCCAACGTCCTGACTTTC; size: once; J: TRBJ2-6; V: TRBV29-1; D: .
CDR3: CASRLARHEQFF; DNA: TGTGCAAGTCGCTTAGCTCGCCATGAGCAGTTCTTC; size: .; J: TRBJ2-1; V: TRBV12-2; D: .
CDR3: CASRADRGSYNEQFF; DNA: TGTGCCAGCAGGGCCGACAGGGGCTCCTACAATGAGCAGTTCTTC; size: .; J: TRBJ2-1; V: TRBV7-2; D: TRBD1
CDR3: CASSAGAVFTGELFF; DNA: TGTGCCAGTAGTGCAGGGGCGGTTTTCACCGGGGAGCTGTTTTTT; size: .; J: TRBJ2-2; V: TRBV19; D: .
CDR3: CASSLVGASAEQFF; DNA: TGTGCCAGCAGCTTAGTAGGGGCTTCGGCTGAGCAGTTCTTC; size: .; J: TRBJ2-1; V: TRBV7-2; D: .